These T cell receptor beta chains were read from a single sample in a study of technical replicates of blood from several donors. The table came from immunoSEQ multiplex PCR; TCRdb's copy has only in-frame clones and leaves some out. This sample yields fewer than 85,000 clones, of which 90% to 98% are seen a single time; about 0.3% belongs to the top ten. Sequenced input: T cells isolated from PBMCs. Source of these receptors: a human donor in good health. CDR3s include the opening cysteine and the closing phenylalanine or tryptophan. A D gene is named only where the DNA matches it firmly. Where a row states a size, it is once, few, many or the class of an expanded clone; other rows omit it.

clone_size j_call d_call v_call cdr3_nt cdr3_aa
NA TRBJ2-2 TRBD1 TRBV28 TGTGCCAGCAGCCCAGACAGGGAATCAACCGGGGAGCTGTTTTTT CASSPDRESTGELFF
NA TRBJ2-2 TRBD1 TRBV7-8 TGTGCCAGCAGCTCCCCCCGGGACAGGGAATCCGGGGAGCTGTTTTTT CASSSPRDRESGELFF
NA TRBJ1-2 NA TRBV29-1 TGCAGCGTTGATGGGGCAATTAACTATGGCTACACCTTC CSVDGAINYGYTF
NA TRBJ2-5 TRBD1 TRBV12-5 TGTGCTAGTGGAACGGACAGGGGTGAGACCCAGTACTTC CASGTDRGETQYF
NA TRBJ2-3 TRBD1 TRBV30 TGTGCCTGGAGTCCTCCCCGGGACAGGGTTTATGCAGATACGCAGTATTTT CAWSPPRDRVYADTQYF
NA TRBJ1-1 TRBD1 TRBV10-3 TGTGCCATCAAATCGACAGGGGTCCTTTCTGAAGCTTTCTTT CAIKSTGVLSEAFF
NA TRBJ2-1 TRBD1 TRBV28 TGTGCCACCTACCGGACAGGGGCGCCCTATGAGCAGTTCTTC CATYRTGAPYEQFF
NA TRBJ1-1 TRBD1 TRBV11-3 TGTGCCAGCAGCGCGACAGGGGAGGGTGAAGCTTTCTTT CASSATGEGEAFF
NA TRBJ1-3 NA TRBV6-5 TGTGCCAGCAGTACTGATTGGGGCAGTGGAAACACCATATATTTT CASSTDWGSGNTIYF
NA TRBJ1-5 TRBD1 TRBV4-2 TGTGCCAGCAGCCAAGAATGGGACAGGGGCAATCAGCCCCAGCATTTT CASSQEWDRGNQPQHF
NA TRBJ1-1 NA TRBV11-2 TGTGCCAGCAGCTTAGTCCTCAGCGGGAACACTGAAGCTTTCTTT CASSLVLSGNTEAFF
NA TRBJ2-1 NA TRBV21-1 TGTGCCAGCAGCAAAAAGGGGGGAGGGAGCTCCTACAATGAGCAGTTCTTC CASSKKGGGSSYNEQFF
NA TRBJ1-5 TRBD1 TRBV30 TGTGCCTGGAGCACCGGGACAGGGTATCAGCCCCAGCATTTT CAWSTGTGYQPQHF
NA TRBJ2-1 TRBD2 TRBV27 TGTGCCAGCAGACCAGCGGGAGCGGTATTCGATGAGCAGTTCTTC CASRPAGAVFDEQFF
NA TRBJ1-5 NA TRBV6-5 TGTGCCAGCAGTTACTCGAGGAAACAGCCCCAGCATTTT CASSYSRKQPQHF
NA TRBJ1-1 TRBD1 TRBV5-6 TGTGCCAGCAGCTTGGTTTTAGGGGGCGGATCTGAAGCTTTCTTT CASSLVLGGGSEAFF
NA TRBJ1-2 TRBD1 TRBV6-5 TGTGCCAGCAGTGCTACAGGGGTAGGAGGCTACACCTTC CASSATGVGGYTF
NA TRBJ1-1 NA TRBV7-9 TGTGCCAGCAGCTTAACGGGTTCTGAAGCTTTCTTT CASSLTGSEAFF
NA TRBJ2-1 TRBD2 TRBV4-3 TGCGCCAGCAGCCAAGACTTCGCTCCCGGGACTAGCAGCTACAATGAGCAGTTCTTC CASSQDFAPGTSSYNEQFF
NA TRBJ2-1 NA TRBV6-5 TGTGCCAGCAGAAGAGGGGGGGCCTACAATGAGCAGTTCTTC CASRRGGAYNEQFF
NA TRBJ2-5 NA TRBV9 TGTGCCAGCAGCGTAATGGGCTCTTCCGAAGAGACCCAGTACTTC CASSVMGSSEETQYF
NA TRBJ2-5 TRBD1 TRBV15 TGTGCCACCAGCAGAGATCTCGGACAGGGGACGACCCAGTACTTC CATSRDLGQGTTQYF
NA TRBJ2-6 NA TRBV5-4 TGTGCCACTGGACAGCGAAGCTCTGGGGCCAACGTCCTGACTTTC CATGQRSSGANVLTF
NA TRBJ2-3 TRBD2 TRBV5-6 TGTGCCAGCAGCCTTACGCGAGGACTAGCGGGAGTCTGGGGAGATACGCAGTATTTT CASSLTRGLAGVWGDTQYF
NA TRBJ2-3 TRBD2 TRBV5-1 TGCGCCAGCACAACAGCGGGAGGGCCCACAGATACGCAGTATTTT CASTTAGGPTDTQYF
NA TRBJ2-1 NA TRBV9 TGTGCCAGCAGCGTAGACGGACTACCATACAATGAGCAGTTCTTC CASSVDGLPYNEQFF
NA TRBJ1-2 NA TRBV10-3 TGTGCCATCAGTGGGAAGGAGAACTATGGCTACACCTTC CAISGKENYGYTF
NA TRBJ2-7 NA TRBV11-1 TGTGCCAGCAGCTTAGGTTTTTACGTACGGTCTTCCTACTACGAGCAGTACTTC CASSLGFYVRSSYYEQYF
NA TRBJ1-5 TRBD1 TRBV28 TGTGCCAGCAGCCTCTCAGGGGGAGGCCAGCCCCAGCATTTT CASSLSGGGQPQHF
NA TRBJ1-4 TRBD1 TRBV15 TGTGCCACCAGCAGAGACTTCGACAGGGTATTCGAAAAACTGTTTTTT CATSRDFDRVFEKLFF
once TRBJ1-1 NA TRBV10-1 TGCGCCAGCAGTTGGACAGCCAACACTGAAGCTTTCTTT CASSWTANTEAFF
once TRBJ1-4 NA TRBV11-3 TGTGCCAGCAGCTTAGGAGTAGTTGCAACTAATGAAAAACTGTTTTTT CASSLGVVATNEKLFF
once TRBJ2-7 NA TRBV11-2 TGTGCCAGCAGCCAGGGACAATGGAGCTCCTACGAGCAGTACTTC CASSQGQWSSYEQYF
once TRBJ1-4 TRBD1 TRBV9 TGTGCCAGCAGCGTAACAGGGGGTGAGGAAAAACTGTTTTTT CASSVTGGEEKLFF
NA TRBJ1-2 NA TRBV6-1 TGTGCCAGCAGTATGGGGGACTGGCTAGATGGCTACACCTTC CASSMGDWLDGYTF
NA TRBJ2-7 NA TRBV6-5 TGTGCCAGCAGTTACTCGCTGACTATTGGCGAGCAGTACTTC CASSYSLTIGEQYF
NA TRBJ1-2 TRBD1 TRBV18 TGTGCCAGCTCACCACCCGGGACAGGGGTTGGCTACACCTTC CASSPPGTGVGYTF
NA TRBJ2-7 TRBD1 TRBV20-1 TGCAGTGCTGACAGGGAACACGAGCAGTACTTC CSADREHEQYF
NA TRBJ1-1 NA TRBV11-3 TGTGCCAGCAGCTTTATCACTGAAGCTTTCTTT CASSFITEAFF
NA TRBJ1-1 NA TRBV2 TGTGCCAGCAGTGAACTCTCCTCCGTGAACACTGAAGCTTTCTTT CASSELSSVNTEAFF
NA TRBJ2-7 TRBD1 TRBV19 TGTGCCAGTAGTCTCCCCGGACAGGGCACCTACGAGCAGTACTTC CASSLPGQGTYEQYF
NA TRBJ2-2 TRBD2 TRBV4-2 TGTGCCAGCAGCCAAGTCGGGCTAGCGGGACGTGACGGGGAGCTGTTTTTT CASSQVGLAGRDGELFF
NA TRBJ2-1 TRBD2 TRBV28 TGTGCCAGCAGTAAGGGACTAGCGGGAGTTATCGAGCAGTTCTTC CASSKGLAGVIEQFF
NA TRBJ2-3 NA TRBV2 TGTGCCAGGGACAGTTTTCTCACAGATACGCAGTATTTT CARDSFLTDTQYF
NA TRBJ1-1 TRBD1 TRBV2 TGTGCCAGAACAGGGGGAGAAGAAGCTTTCTTT CARTGGEEAFF
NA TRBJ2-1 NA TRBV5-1 TGCGCCAGCAGCTCCCATCCCAAGACCGGGACACCTACCTACAATGAGCAGTTCTTC CASSSHPKTGTPTYNEQFF
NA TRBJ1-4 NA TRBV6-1 TGTGCCAGCAAATCCGGACTCGTTGACGAAAAACTGTTTTTT CASKSGLVDEKLFF
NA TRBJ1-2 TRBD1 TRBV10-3 TGTGCCATCAGCGATCAAGGACAGGGATATGGCTACACCTTC CAISDQGQGYGYTF
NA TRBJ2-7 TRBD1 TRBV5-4 TGTGCCAGCAGCTTGGGGCATCCGGGACAGGTATCCTCCTACGAGCAGTACTTC CASSLGHPGQVSSYEQYF
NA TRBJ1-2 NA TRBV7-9 TGTGCCAGCAGCTCAAATCGGGACACCTCTAACTATGGCTACACCTTC CASSSNRDTSNYGYTF
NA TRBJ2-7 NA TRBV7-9 TGTGCCAGCAGCTTAATGGGGGGATACGAGCAGTACTTC CASSLMGGYEQYF
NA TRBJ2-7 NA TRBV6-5 TGTGCCAGCAGTCTCAGGGGCTCCTACGAGCAGTACTTC CASSLRGSYEQYF
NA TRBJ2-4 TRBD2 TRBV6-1 TGTGCCAGCAATAACCCGGGACTAGGGAACATTCAGTACTTC CASNNPGLGNIQYF